A single sample gave rise to the 27 T cell receptor beta chains below, sequenced in a study of T cells in Graves' hyperthyroidism and ophthalmopathy. Amplification of TCR beta CDR3 regions used RNA as the template. The TCR CDR3 first-round RT-PCR relied on the HTBI primer set. TCRdb reanalysed the multiplex PCR reads using MiXCR and keeps one entry per CDR3 protein. The sample yields hundreds of thousands of distinct CDR3 sequences, around a fifth seen once. Sequencing used blood. The receptors derive from a woman aged 70 to 79 with Graves' ophthalmopathy.

This clonotype was recorded many times. V usage is TRBV7-8 and J usage is TRBJ2-7; 8 positions agree with TRBD2. The germline V gene has CDR1 SGHVS and CDR2 FQNEAQ. This CDR3 contains 17 residues. V trimming: 3 bases; J trimming: 2 bases; junction bases outside the gene matches: 12. CDR3 region: CASSFVLTSGLAYEQYF. Here the CDR3 DNA reads TGTGCCAGCAGCTTTGTCCTTACTAGCGGTCTAGCCTACGAGCAGTACTTC.

The rearrangement joins TRBV6-1 to TRBJ2-2; D uncertain. This CDR3 region has 15 residues. Looked up from germline, CDR1 is MNHNS and CDR2 is SASEGT. V dropped 2 bases and J dropped 5 bases, with 12 bases sitting between them. The CDR3 region has the DNA TGTGCCAGCAGTGAACTGAGGTTTGAGACCGGGGAGCTGTTTTTT. It codes for CASSELRFETGELFF.

J is TRBJ2-1 and V is TRBV11-2; 7 bases line up with TRBD2. The junction had 30 bases not matched to a gene; V was cut back by 4 bases and J by 0 bases. CDR3 size: 24 residues. The germline gives CDR1 SGHAT, CDR2 FQNNGV. The CDR3 DNA is TGTGCCAGCAGCTCACCTAGGTCCGGGGCGGGAGAAGGTCGCCATCGGGGCTCCTACAATGAGCAGTTCTTC. Amino acids: CASSSPRSGAGEGRHRGSYNEQFF. The variable domain in full, completed from reference TRBV11-2 and TRBJ2-1, reads EAGVAQSPRYKIIEKRQSVAFWCNPISGHATLYWYQQILGQGPKLLIQFQNNGVVDDSQLPKDRFSAERLKGVDSTLKIQPAKLEDSAVYLCASSSPRSGAGEGRHRGSYNEQFFGPGTRLTVL.

This clonotype occurred a few times. CDR3 region: CASSPTYRVANEKLFF. In DNA form, the CDR3 reads TGTGCCAGCAGTCCGACGTACAGGGTGGCTAATGAAAAACTGTTTTTT. This chain connects TRBV27 to TRBJ1-4; tentatively, D is TRBD1 (6 bases). This CDR3 has 16 residues. Trimming shortened V by 5 bases and J by 3 bases, and 16 bases separated the two germline ends. Germline V CDR1 and CDR2: MNHEY, SMNVEV (reference sequence).

CDR3 in amino acids: CASSAGQGAREKLFF. CDR3 sequence (DNA): TGTGCCAGCAGCGCGGGACAGGGGGCGAGGGAAAAACTGTTTTTT. The chain combines TRBV9 with TRBJ1-4, with 12 bases identical to TRBD1. The CDR3 consists of 15 residues. Trimming removed 3 bases from V and 8 bases from J; junction bases left unmatched: 5. Germline-derived CDR1 and CDR2 are SGDLS and YYNGEE.

The rearrangement uses TRBV29-1 and TRBJ1-2; D is unresolved. The ends were cut back, 5 bases at V and 4 bases at J, with 11 bases in the middle. Germline V gene sequence: CDR1 SQVTM, CDR2 ANQGSEA. This CDR3 is built from 12 residues. The CDR3 sequence is CSVSAAAYGYTF. The CDR3 DNA follows: TGCAGCGTTTCGGCAGCCGCCTATGGCTACACCTTC.

The CDR3 spells CASSPWSSGTYEQYF. Here the CDR3 DNA reads TGTGCCAGCAGCCCTTGGTCTAGCGGGACTTACGAGCAGTACTTC. V is TRBV7-9 and J is TRBJ2-7; 9 nucleotides match TRBD2. Germline values: CDR1 SEHNR, CDR2 FQNEAQ (reference sequence). This CDR3 spans 15 amino acids. Unmatched junction bases numbered 9, after V lost 5 bases and J lost 4 bases.

This clonotype was seen at least ten times. The genes are TRBV2 and TRBJ2-3; 7 bases agree with TRBD2. This CDR3 is 14 amino acids long. V lost 6 bases to trimming and J lost 3 bases; unmatched junction nucleotides: 6. Germline V lookup: CDR1 SNHLY, CDR2 FYNNEI. The DNA for the CDR3 is TGTGCCAGCAGGGGGGGGACCGCAACAGATACGCAGTATTTT. Translated: CASRGGTATDTQYF.

This chain connects TRBV7-9 to TRBJ2-1, with D perhaps assigned TRBD1 or TRBD2 (5 bases each). The CDR3 has 17 residues. V lost 5 bases to trimming and J lost 7 bases, with 24 bases between them. Germline CDR1 SEHNR, CDR2 FQNEAQ (reference sequence). CDR3 sequence: CASSTHWGNPLVNEQFF. The CDR3 nucleotides are TGTGCCAGCAGCACCCACTGGGGGAACCCCCTGGTGAATGAGCAGTTCTTC.

This clonotype has a handful of counts. The V and J genes are TRBV6-1 and TRBJ1-5; D is undetermined. The CDR3 runs to 13 residues. Germline values: CDR1 MNHNS, CDR2 SASEGT. Trimming left V 4 bases short and J 5 bases short, with 9 bases between. Here the CDR3 DNA reads TGTGCCAGCAGTGGCGGCCCGGATCAGCCCCAGCATTTT. It yields the protein CASSGGPDQPQHF.

This clonotype was picked up a small number of times. The CDR3 sequence: CASSQGLAGGRDEQFF. The CDR3 DNA reads TGTGCCAGCAGCCAAGGACTAGCGGGAGGTAGGGATGAGCAGTTCTTC. This chain joins TRBV3-1 and TRBJ2-1, with TRBD2 matching over 13 bases. V trimming: 1 base; J trimming: 8 bases; junction bases outside the gene matches: 5. There are 16 residues in the CDR3. CDR1 LGHDT and CDR2 YNNKEL come from the germline V gene (reference sequence).

This clonotype has more than one count but fewer than ten. The V gene is TRBV5-1, the J gene TRBJ1-1; 8 bases fit TRBD1. This CDR3 is 13 amino acids long. Looked up from germline, CDR1 is SGHRS and CDR2 is YFSETQ. The J segment lost 8 bases and the V segment lost 3 bases, leaving 6 bases of the junction unmatched. DNA of the CDR3: TGCGCCAGCAGCTGGACAGGGACTGGCGAAGCTTTCTTT. Translated, it gives CASSWTGTGEAFF.

The rearrangement links TRBV27 to TRBJ2-7; TRBD2 agrees at 12 bases. The CDR3 is 16 amino acids. The J segment lost 4 bases and the V segment lost 2 bases, leaving 6 bases of the junction unmatched. Germline lookup yields CDR1 MNHEY and CDR2 SMNVEV (reference sequence). The CDR3 sequence: CASSLTPGLAGYEQYF. The CDR3 bases are TGTGCCAGCAGTTTAACACCGGGACTAGCGGGTTACGAGCAGTACTTC.

This clonotype was found many times. The chain recombines TRBV6-2 or TRBV6-3 with TRBJ1-5; 8 nucleotides align to TRBD1. The CDR3 runs to 15 residues. Looked up from germline, CDR1 is MNHEY and CDR2 is SVGEGT. The V gene end was trimmed by 6 bases and the J gene end by 3 bases; junction bases not matched to a gene: 7. CDR3 DNA sequence: TGTGCCAGCAGCATCCGGGACAGGCCCAATCAGCCCCAGCATTTT. Translation gives CASSIRDRPNQPQHF.

This clonotype was picked up a small number of times. The chain couples TRBV20-1 to TRBJ1-6; D is perhaps TRBD1 (5 bases). The germline CDR1 and CDR2 sequences are DFQATT and SNEGSKA (reference sequence). The CDR3 totals 14 residues. Trimming shortened V by 2 bases and J by 9 bases, and 14 bases separated the two germline ends. CDR3 in amino acids: CSARKFVRGSPLHF. The DNA of the CDR3 is TGCAGTGCTAGAAAGTTTGTAAGGGGTTCACCCCTCCACTTT.

This clonotype was seen a single time. The chain combines TRBV4-1 with TRBJ1-2; D possibly corresponds to TRBD1 (6 bases). Germline loops: CDR1 MGHRA, CDR2 YSYEKL. V shed 0 bases and J shed 4 bases, with 12 bases lying between them. The CDR3 is made up of 15 amino acids. CDR3 sequence: CASSQDRGGSYGYTF. DNA for the CDR3: TGCGCCAGCAGCCAAGATCGAGGGGGGAGCTATGGCTACACCTTC.

This clonotype occurred many times. The genes are TRBV2 and TRBJ2-1; D is unresolved. This CDR3 is 13 amino acids long. Germline V CDR1 and CDR2: SNHLY, FYNNEI. Trimming left V 4 bases short and J 7 bases short, with 11 bases between. CDR3 protein: CASSASGRNEQFF. The DNA for the CDR3 is TGTGCCAGCAGTGCCTCTGGACGGAATGAGCAGTTCTTC.

This clonotype was counted between two and nine times. The J gene is TRBJ2-2, the V gene TRBV24-1; no definite D call. Between the trimmed V and J ends, which lost 2 bases and 10 bases, there was a span of 10 bases. CDR1 KGHDR and CDR2 SFDVKD come from the germline V gene. The CDR3 has 13 residues. This CDR3 is CATSDSTLPELFF. The CDR3 coding sequence is TGTGCCACCAGTGATTCGACACTGCCGGAGCTGTTTTTT.

This clonotype appeared a few times. The chain is built from TRBV19 and TRBJ2-5, with D maybe TRBD1 (6 bases). The germline V gene encodes CDR1 LNHDA and CDR2 SQIVND (reference sequence). The CDR3 extends over 17 amino acids. V was trimmed by 4 bases and J by 5 bases, leaving 23 bases between them. The CDR3 region has the DNA TGTGCCAGTAGTACCACCGCGATCAGGGGCTTTGGGGAGACCCAGTACTTC. Encoded protein: CASSTTAIRGFGETQYF.

The sample holds a few counts of this clonotype. The gene calls are TRBV10-3 and TRBJ2-7; 11 nucleotides agree with TRBD2. After removal of 6 bases from V and 9 bases from J, the junction contained 7 bases not matched to a gene. The CDR3 loop spans 13 amino acids. CDR1 and CDR2 (germline): ENHRY, SYGVKD. The CDR3 reads CAIRGASGRSQYF. CDR3 coding DNA: TGTGCCATCAGGGGTGCTAGCGGGAGGTCGCAGTACTTC.

The rearrangement joins TRBV5-1 to TRBJ1-2, with D possibly being TRBD1 (6 bases). The CDR3 is made up of 14 amino acids. From germline, CDR1 is SGHRS and CDR2 YFSETQ. Trimming removed 0 bases from V and 4 bases from J, with 10 bases in between. CDR3 protein: CASSLDRTVYGYTF. CDR3 in DNA: TGCGCCAGCAGCTTGGACAGGACAGTCTATGGCTACACCTTC.

This clonotype was recorded only once. V gene TRBV7-6 combines with J gene TRBJ2-3; TRBD2 matches at 10 bases. V dropped 3 bases and J dropped 6; count of bases not matched to a gene: 15. This CDR3 spans 18 amino acids. Germline V gene lookup returns CDR1 SGHVS and CDR2 FNYEAQ. CDR3 region: CASSLGPPSGSSMDTQYF. The CDR3 DNA is TGTGCCAGCAGCTTGGGCCCGCCTAGCGGGAGCAGTATGGATACGCAGTATTTT.

The CDR3 DNA reads as TGCAGCGCCCGGACTAGCGGGACCAGCACAGATACGCAGTATTTT. Its translation is CSARTSGTSTDTQYF. The J gene is TRBJ2-3, the V gene TRBV29-1, with TRBD2 identical over 12 bases. Trimming at V came to 7 bases and at J to 0 bases, leaving 5 bases not matched to a gene. The CDR3 is made up of 15 amino acids. Germline V gene lookup returns CDR1 SQVTM and CDR2 ANQGSEA.

V gene TRBV3-1 combines with J gene TRBJ2-7, with D possibly TRBD2 on 6 matching bases. The CDR3 runs to 16 residues. The germline V gene encodes CDR1 LGHDT and CDR2 YNNKEL (reference sequence). V gave up 3 bases and J gave up 4 bases, with 19 bases separating them. The CDR3 reads CASSQNLRGVGYEQYF. The DNA of the CDR3 is TGTGCCAGCAGCCAGAACCTCCGCGGGGTCGGGTACGAGCAGTACTTC.

The chain is built from TRBV6-1 and TRBJ2-1, with TRBD1 matching 7 bases. The CDR3 loop spans 16 amino acids. The V gene end was trimmed by 6 bases and the J gene end by 5 bases; junction bases not matched to a gene: 13. In germline, CDR1 is MNHNS, CDR2 SASEGT. CDR3 DNA sequence: TGTGCCAGCAGCTTTAAAATTCGGGACAGTAACAATGAGCAGTTCTTC. Translating it yields CASSFKIRDSNNEQFF.

The genes are TRBV6-6 and TRBJ2-7; the D is unclear. Between the trimmed V and J ends, which lost 0 bases and 4 bases, there was a span of 10 bases. The germline gives CDR1 MNHNY, CDR2 SVGAGI (reference sequence). This CDR3 has 14 residues. The CDR3 DNA follows: TGTGCCAGCAGTTACTCCAAGGCAACGTACGAGCAGTACTTC. Its translation: CASSYSKATYEQYF.

The J gene is TRBJ2-3, the V gene TRBV6-1, with 12 bases lining up with TRBD1. There are 15 residues in the CDR3. The V and J ends lost 6 bases and 6 bases, in that order; junction bases with no gene match: 7. The V gene's germline CDR1 is MNHNS and CDR2 SASEGT. CDR3 in amino acids: CASSSGTGGMDTQYF. The CDR3 DNA follows: TGTGCCAGCAGCTCCGGGACAGGGGGCATGGATACGCAGTATTTT.